The sequence of this T cell receptor beta chain was determined in a study of monozygotic twins with cystic fibrosis. On the study more broadly: Library input was approximately 2.7 micrograms of fragmented DNA, with 15 PCR cycles. Findings and caveats of the study: Median Simpson clonality of roughly 0.0093 suggested naive T cells predominated. V usage most resembled the co-twin in 13 of 16 pairs. Nucleotide-identical clonotype sharing was significantly higher within monozygotic CF twin pairs than between unrelated CF individuals.

Repertoires were generated with immunoSEQ multiplex PCR, while TCRdb's copy carries only in-frame clones and drops some. Of 22,000 or so clones in the sample, about 83% are singletons; the top ten hold roughly 1.2%. This clone was observed a handful of times. Its antigen remains unknown. A much larger clone lies one base from this, so it may be a read error. The same CDR3 is also encoded by other DNA sequences in this sample. The CDR3 length is 16 residues. Germline V gene data show CDR1 as LNHNV and CDR2 as YYDKDF (reference sequence). The chain carries TRBV15 and TRBJ2-2, with 14 bases that match TRBD2. This TCR was recovered from a woman younger than 45 with cystic fibrosis. Material: blood. The CDR3 coding sequence is TGCGCCACGGAGACTAGCGGGGGGGCTTCCACCGGGGAGCTGTTTTTT. This sequence encodes CATETSGGASTGELFF.